The present entry profiles one T cell receptor beta chain with its context. Its antigen remains unknown. Germline CDR1 and CDR2: LNHDA and SQIVND (reference sequence). Between the trimmed V and J ends, which lost 3 bases and 2 bases, there was a span of 11 bases. The CDR3 sequence is 14 residues long. These data come from a study of radiation and T cells in renal cell carcinoma. As for time point: blood 2 weeks post-SBRT. The treatment denotes: 15 Gy SBRT to primary tumor, nephrectomy 4 weeks later. The repertoire was sequenced with immunoSEQ multiplex PCR; TCRdb's copy has only in-frame clones and lacks some. The sample lists about 130,000 clones; approximately 90% were seen once. General study findings and limits: In blood, top tumor clones expanded by 2 weeks, shrinking by 4.

Sequenced here: blood, sampled from a patient whose treatment included radiotherapy and nephrectomy. V and J are TRBV19 and TRBJ2-7; the D gene is possibly TRBD1 (6 bases). The TCR sequence derives from a woman in her sixties or seventies with renal cell carcinoma. CDR3 DNA: TGTGCCAGTAGTATGGGACACTCCACCTACGAGCAGTACTTC. Translation: CASSMGHSTYEQYF.